This T cell receptor beta chain was profiled in a study of CD8 T cells in Susac syndrome. This clonotype was counted once. This CDR3 comprises 12 residues. CDR1 and CDR2 from the germline V gene are DFQATT and SNEGSKA (reference sequence). Trimming removed 6 bases from V and 2 bases from J, with 10 bases in between. The RNA, roughly 0.45 to 1 ug, was put through reverse transcription using random hexamers. Amplification of TCR beta CDR3 across 54 Vbeta and 13 Jbeta was performed with immunoSEQ multiplex PCR. TCRdb used MiXCR to reprocess the immunoSEQ multiplex PCR reads, holding one entry per CDR3 protein. The sample lists 150,000 to 160,000 distinct CDR3 sequences; 90% to 95% were seen once.

Sequencing was performed on CD4+ T cells from PBMCs. The V call is TRBV20-1, the J call TRBJ1-2, with D perhaps TRBD1 (6 bases). This clonotype was obtained from a human donor with Susac syndrome. The CDR3 reads CSALQGNYGYTF. CDR3 DNA: TGCAGTGCCCTACAGGGAAACTATGGCTACACCTTC.